These T cell receptor beta chains were read from a single sample in a study of low-dose radiotherapy and immunotherapy resistance in tumors. TCRdb reanalysed the reads using MiXCR and keeps one entry per CDR3 protein. This table holds roughly 32,000 distinct CDR3 sequences, less than 65% found once. This specimen was PBMCs, taken after low-dose radiotherapy plus immunotherapy. The receptors were sampled from a male donor with gallbladder cancer. Both conserved end residues are part of each CDR3. D genes are given only for firm matches. Clone sizes are given selectively: once, few, many, or a class where the clone is expanded.

once	TRBV5-8	TRBD2	TRBJ2-1	CASSRTGTSNEQFF	TGTGCCAGCAGCCGGACCGGGACTAGTAATGAGCAGTTCTTC
many	TRBV27	.	TRBJ2-1	CASSLTGPYNEQFF	TGTGCCAGCAGTTTAACTGGGCCCTACAATGAGCAGTTCTTC
.	TRBV5-6	.	TRBJ2-5	CASSLGTVARSQETQYF	TGTGCCAGCAGCTTGGGGACGGTGGCGCGGAGCCAAGAGACCCAGTACTTC
.	TRBV2	.	TRBJ2-5	CASSGAETQYF	TGTGCCAGCAGCGGCGCGGAGACCCAGTACTTC
.	TRBV27	.	TRBJ2-2	CASSPRTANTGELFF	TGTGCCAGCAGCCCCCGGACAGCGAACACCGGGGAGCTGTTTTTT
.	TRBV7-6	TRBD2	TRBJ2-1	CASSPTPGGSSYNEQFF	TGTGCCAGCAGTCCAACCCCGGGCGGGAGCTCCTACAATGAGCAGTTCTTC
.	TRBV2	.	TRBJ2-1	CASSEAARINEQFF	TGTGCCAGCAGTGAAGCGGCGCGGATAAATGAGCAGTTCTTC
once	TRBV6-2/TRBV6-3	TRBD1	TRBJ1-1	CASSPGQGGRISTEAFF	TGTGCCAGCAGTCCCGGACAGGGGGGACGTATTAGCACTGAAGCTTTCTTT
many	TRBV11-2	.	TRBJ2-2	CASSPDRQTGELFF	TGTGCCAGCAGTCCCGACAGACAGACCGGGGAGCTGTTTTTT
.	TRBV9	.	TRBJ2-6	CASSVAPGANVLTF	TGTGCCAGCAGCGTAGCCCCTGGGGCCAACGTCCTGACTTTC
.	TRBV7-9	.	TRBJ1-5	CASSDGRFSNQPQHF	TGTGCCAGCAGTGACGGGAGATTTAGCAATCAGCCCCAGCATTTT
medium-sized	TRBV5-1	.	TRBJ2-7	CASSSGGLNYEQYF	TGCGCCAGCAGCTCCGGAGGGTTGAACTACGAGCAGTACTTC
.	TRBV9	TRBD2	TRBJ2-1	CASSVEGLASYNEQFF	TGTGCCAGCAGCGTAGAGGGACTAGCGAGTTACAATGAGCAGTTCTTC
.	TRBV6-2/TRBV6-3	.	TRBJ2-1	CASCQGEPNEQFF	TGTGCCAGCTGCCAAGGCGAGCCCAATGAGCAGTTCTTC
medium-sized	TRBV5-1	TRBD1	TRBJ1-2	CATSTGGAKVNGYTF	TGCGCCACTTCGACAGGGGGCGCGAAAGTGAATGGCTACACCTTC
.	TRBV6-1	.	TRBJ2-1	CASSEGSRGVLGEQFF	TGTGCCAGCAGTGAAGGTAGCAGGGGGGTCTTAGGGGAGCAGTTCTTC
many	TRBV2	TRBD2	TRBJ2-7	CASSERDYPTYEQYF	TGTGCCAGCAGTGAGAGGGACTACCCAACCTACGAGCAGTACTTC
.	TRBV2	.	TRBJ2-7	CASSLTYEQYF	TGTGCCAGCAGCCTTACATACGAGCAGTACTTC
few	TRBV14	.	TRBJ1-1	CASRLGGAGTEALF	TGTGCCAGCAGGCTGGGGGGCGCCGGCACTGAAGCGCTCTTT
.	TRBV2	.	TRBJ2-7	CASRGTHGGEQYF	TGTGCCAGCAGGGGGACTCATGGGGGAGAGCAGTACTTC
.	TRBV12-3/TRBV12-4	.	TRBJ2-7	CASRGGGGYEQYF	TGTGCCAGCAGAGGGGGCGGGGGCTACGAGCAGTACTTC
many	TRBV19	TRBD2	TRBJ2-5	CASTRGTSGTLGETQYF	TGTGCCAGTACCCGCGGGACTAGCGGGACGTTGGGGGAGACCCAGTACTTC